These T cell receptor beta chains were read from a single sample in a study of blood T cell repertoires in COVID-19. The data were produced by immunoSEQ multiplex PCR, yet TCRdb's version contains in-frame clones alone and is incomplete. The sample lists about 190,000 clones; 88% were seen once. Sequenced material: peripheral blood. These receptors were collected from a middle-aged man with active or convalescent COVID-19. Both conserved end residues are trimmed from each CDR3.

TRBV6-1,TRBJ2-1,ASSDLLDNEQF
TRBV28,TRBJ2-7,ASTGGDEQY
TRBV7-2,TRBJ2-5,ASSLVGVAGRETQY
TRBV19,TRBJ1-4,ASSQLAGGYTNEKLF
TRBV27,TRBJ2-7,ASSHSSGEVTYEQY
TRBV28,TRBJ2-1,ASRSSLGQF
TRBV12-3/TRBV12-4,TRBJ1-2,ASSLLPDYGYT
TRBV12-3/TRBV12-4,TRBJ1-4,ASSLRGNEKLF
TRBV6-5,TRBJ1-1,ASSYGKGQRFEAF
TRBV6-4,TRBJ2-1,ASSVGQESYNEQF
TRBV5-6,TRBJ2-3,ASSLAADTQY
TRBV18,TRBJ1-6,ASSRSGTGEIQGSPLH
TRBV30,TRBJ2-3,AISGLARSDTQY
TRBV7-6,TRBJ1-2,ASSLGDRASSYGYT
TRBV19,TRBJ2-3,ASSMDSGGGTDTQY
TRBV28,TRBJ1-5,ASNGGVSSQPQH
TRBV7-2,TRBJ2-1,ASSFSRGQYNEQF
TRBV19,TRBJ1-3,ASSFLLGQGRNTIY
TRBV6-4,TRBJ1-1,ASSAATNTEAF
TRBV5-1,TRBJ1-1,ASSLDRGSEAF
TRBV11-2,TRBJ1-5,ASSLEGGQPQH
TRBV28,TRBJ1-1,ASRSSMGHAEAF
TRBV2,TRBJ2-5,ASNWERGGQETQY
TRBV5-4,TRBJ1-1,ASSTQGAGTEAF
TRBV11-2,TRBJ2-1,ASSLEGRVPYNEQF
TRBV11-3,TRBJ1-6,ASSFRSSLNSPLH
TRBV28,TRBJ2-3,ASSLRGLAGKLVTDTQY
TRBV3-1/TRBV3-2,TRBJ2-7,ASSSRDPGQRLYEQY
TRBV12-1,TRBJ2-7,ASSSSGNSSYEQY
TRBV7-9,TRBJ2-1,ASSLMGYSGAYNEQF
TRBV28,TRBJ2-2,ASSPQIAGGGELF
TRBV13,TRBJ1-2,ASSLDPLLGGSHYGYT
TRBV6-4,TRBJ1-2,ASSEVSGDGYT
TRBV9,TRBJ1-3,ASSPRTGSSGNTIY
TRBV28,TRBJ2-7,ASSSGQVEQY
TRBV19,TRBJ1-1,ASSIITGSGGLNTEAF
TRBV2,TRBJ2-7,ASLLGAIGGEQY
TRBV19,TRBJ1-5,ASSPGTGYNQPQH
TRBV6-4,TRBJ1-2,ASNKPGKKTSYGYT
TRBV24-1,TRBJ2-1,ATSDDSGGGLFDEQF
TRBV18,TRBJ2-3,ASSPGEWADTQY
TRBV2,TRBJ1-4,ASRQDILNEKLF
TRBV7-9,TRBJ2-1,ASSLTAVNKQF
TRBV28,TRBJ2-3,ASGGVSTDTQY
TRBV5-1,TRBJ2-7,ASSLLTGEIYEQY
TRBV24-1,TRBJ1-5,ATSAAGKVQPQH
TRBV7-2,TRBJ1-6,ASSYRGWNSPLH
TRBV7-2,TRBJ2-5,ASSSRTSGGETQY
TRBV11-3,TRBJ1-1,ASSLEGGLAF